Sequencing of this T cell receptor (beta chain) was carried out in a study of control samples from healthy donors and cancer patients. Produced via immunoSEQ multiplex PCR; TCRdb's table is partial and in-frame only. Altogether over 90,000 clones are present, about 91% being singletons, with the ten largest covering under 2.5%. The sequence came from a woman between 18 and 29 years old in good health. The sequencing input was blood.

This CDR3 reads CASSYDRAYGYTF. CDR3 sequence (DNA): TGTGCCAGCAGTTACGACAGGGCCTATGGCTACACCTTC. The chain uses TRBV6-5 and TRBJ1-2; 7 bases agree with TRBD1. Germline V CDR1 and CDR2: MNHEY, SVGAGI. V was pared by 2 bases and J by 4 bases, with 1 base of the junction left unmatched. The CDR3 sequence is 13 residues long.